This T cell receptor (beta chain) was profiled in a study of T cells in Graves' hyperthyroidism and ophthalmopathy. The study's findings and limits: Most expanded thyroid clonotypes above 0.001 recurred in blood.

Amplification of TCR beta CDR3 regions was performed using RNA transcripts as template. A first-round RT-PCR of the TCR CDR3 used the HTBI primer set. TCRdb reanalysed the multiplex PCR reads using MiXCR and keeps one entry per CDR3 protein. The data show 690,000 or so distinct CDR3 sequences, 18% seen once. Hyperthyroidism, newly diagnosed and lasting under 2 months, affected patients aged 18 to 65. Clinical symptoms, serum thyroxine, TRAb, thyroid ultrasound and orbital computed tomography informed diagnoses. In the case of this clonotype: Its antigen is still unknown. This may arise from a read error, as a much more abundant clone is one base away.

Trimming removed 1 base from V and 5 bases from J; junction bases left unmatched: 10. This CDR3 region has 16 residues. The sequenced sample was blood. The receptor comes from a woman between 45 and 60 years old with Graves' hyperthyroidism that later progressed to Graves' ophthalmopathy. The chain has TRBV12-3 or TRBV12-4 and TRBJ1-1; 7 positions match TRBD1. The CDR3 here is CASSLELDRVVTEAFF. The CDR3 DNA is TGTGCCAGCAGTTTAGAACTCGACAGGGTTGTGACTGAAGCTTTCTTT.